This passage covers 16 T cell receptor beta chains from one sample sequenced in a study of cytomegalovirus exposure and HLA in healthy donors. The table came from immunoSEQ multiplex PCR; TCRdb's copy has only in-frame clones and leaves some out. The sample holds roughly 150,000 clones, roughly nine tenths seen once. Sequences were obtained from PBMCs. The receptors come from a man younger than 35 in good health and CMV-seronegative.

J is TRBJ2-3 and V is TRBV5-1, with 7 bases matching TRBD1. Germline V gene sequence: CDR1 SGHRS, CDR2 YFSETQ. This CDR3 is built from 14 residues. J was trimmed by 5 bases and V by 5 bases; bases with no gene match: 8. The CDR3 spells CASSSDRDGDTQYF. CDR3 nucleotides: TGCGCCAGCAGTTCCGACAGGGATGGAGATACGCAGTATTTT.

CDR3 protein: CASSRTQGNTQETQYF. The CDR3 bases are TGCGCCAGCAGCCGGACCCAGGGGAACACACAAGAGACCCAGTACTTC. The chain uses TRBV5-1 and TRBJ2-5; D might be TRBD1 (6 bases). V shed 4 bases and J shed 2 bases, with 18 bases lying between them. The CDR3 loop spans 16 amino acids. Germline CDR1 is SGHRS and CDR2 is YFSETQ.

The rearrangement joins TRBV6-5 to TRBJ1-2, with 11 bases aligning to TRBD1. Germline-derived CDR1 and CDR2 are MNHEY and SVGAGI. This CDR3 spans 15 amino acids. The J segment lost 7 bases and the V segment lost 0 bases, leaving 4 bases of the junction unmatched. As DNA, the CDR3 is TGTGCCAGCAGTTACTCGGACAGGGGGCCGGGTGGCTACACCTTC. It codes for CASSYSDRGPGGYTF.

V usage is TRBV2 and J usage is TRBJ1-2; TRBD1 might be the D (5 bases). The V and J ends lost 2 bases and 4 bases respectively, with 17 bases between them. Germline V gives CDR1 SNHLY, CDR2 FYNNEI. This CDR3 comprises 16 residues. The CDR3: CASSEQGGVSAYGYTF. The CDR3 region has the DNA TGTGCCAGCAGTGAACAGGGTGGAGTATCCGCCTATGGCTACACCTTC.

The chain links TRBV21-1 to TRBJ1-4; the table assigns TRBD1, which was not confirmed against the DNA. TRBV21-1 is a known pseudogene. The CDR3 consists of 17 residues. In nucleotides, the CDR3 is TGTGCCAGCAGCAAAGTGGTGGCACAGGGGTTAGATGAAAAACTGTTTTTT. It yields the protein CASSKVVAQGLDEKLFF.

On this clone: At one of its ends the junction is not consistent with the germline gene, which may arise from a read error. The V and J genes are TRBV6-5 and TRBJ1-5; TRBD1 matches at 7 bases. This CDR3 is built from 13 residues. Germline V gives CDR1 MNHEY, CDR2 SVGAGI. The CDR3 protein is CASSQTGNQLQHF. The CDR3 DNA reads as TGTGCCAGCAGTCAGACAGGGAATCAGCTCCAGCATTTT.

This clone was counted a single time. This rearrangement joins TRBV27 to TRBJ1-5; 8 bases fit TRBD1. CDR3 size: 16 residues. V gave up 3 bases and J gave up 2 bases; unmatched junction bases: 6. CDR1 is MNHEY and CDR2 is SMNVEV in the germline V gene (reference sequence). CDR3 region: CASSFQGATGNQPQHF. CDR3 nucleotide sequence: TGTGCCAGCAGTTTCCAGGGGGCGACCGGCAATCAGCCCCAGCATTTT.

This clone was recorded a few times. The V gene is TRBV11-3, the J gene TRBJ2-3; 8 nucleotides line up with TRBD2. Germline values: CDR1 SGHNT, CDR2 YENEEA. The CDR3 covers 18 residues. V was clipped by 1 base and J by 5 bases; unmatched bases: 14. The CDR3 DNA is TGTGCCAGCAGCTTAGCGCACAGCGGGAGTTTGTTCGGAGATACGCAGTATTTT. Amino acid sequence: CASSLAHSGSLFGDTQYF.

The chain links TRBV6-1 to TRBJ1-5; D unresolved. The CDR3 length is 13 residues. The V gene's germline CDR1 is MNHNS and CDR2 SASEGT. Trimming removed 4 bases from V and 0 bases from J, with 4 bases in between. The CDR3, as DNA: TGTGCCAGCAGTGTAAATAGCAATCAGCCCCAGCATTTT. Translation gives CASSVNSNQPQHF.

Only one count was recorded for this clone. J is TRBJ2-2 and V is TRBV7-2; D not resolved. Germline V lookup: CDR1 SGHTA, CDR2 FQGNSA. This CDR3 comprises 16 residues. The V and J ends lost 1 base and 0 bases respectively, with 9 bases between them. The CDR3 DNA reads TGTGCCAGCAGCTTAGGTGTGGGCGCGAACACCGGGGAGCTGTTTTTT. This encodes CASSLGVGANTGELFF.

V is TRBV5-1 and J is TRBJ2-3; no firm D call. The CDR3 loop spans 15 amino acids. In germline, CDR1 is SGHRS, CDR2 YFSETQ. The germline V and J ends were trimmed by 0 bases and 4 bases, with 12 bases remaining between them. The CDR3 protein is CASSLATVSADTQYF. In DNA, the CDR3 is TGCGCCAGCAGCTTGGCCACGGTTTCGGCAGATACGCAGTATTTT. Full variable domain (missing parts from reference TRBV5-1 and TRBJ2-3): KAGVTQTPRYLIKTRGQQVTLSCSPISGHRSVSWYQQTPGQGLQFLFEYFSETQRNKGNFPGRFSGRQFSNSRSEMNVSTLELGDSALYLCASSLATVSADTQYFGPGTRLTVL.

The CDR3 region has the DNA TGTGCCAGCAGCCGGCGTGGAGCGGATCCGAACACTGAAGCTTTCTTT. This codes for CASSRRGADPNTEAFF. The rearrangement uses TRBV11-2 and TRBJ1-1; D is uncertain. Per germline, CDR1 SGHAT and CDR2 FQNNGV. This CDR3 is built from 16 residues. Trimming shortened V by 5 bases and J by 1 base, and 17 bases separated the two germline ends.

The chain employs TRBV7-3 and TRBJ1-2; 9 bases agree with TRBD1. Germline loops: CDR1 SGHTA, CDR2 FQGTGA. This CDR3 contains 15 residues. V lost 0 bases, J lost 10 bases, and 9 bases stayed unmatched. CDR3 sequence: CASSLTAGDRALYTF. CDR3 DNA: TGTGCCAGCAGCTTAACAGCTGGGGACAGGGCTCTCTACACCTTC. Full variable domain (rest looked up from reference TRBV7-3 and TRBJ1-2): GAGVSQTPSNKVTEKGKYVELRCDPISGHTALYWYRQSLGQGPEFLIYFQGTGAADDSGLPNDRFFAVRPEGSVSTLKIQRTERGDSAVYLCASSLTAGDRALYTFGSGTRLTVV.

This chain uses TRBV5-1 with TRBJ2-7, with 10 bases identical to TRBD1. In germline, CDR1 is SGHRS, CDR2 YFSETQ. The CDR3 is 16 residues long. The V segment lost 0 bases and the J segment 0 bases; nucleotides outside the gene matches: 3. CDR3: CASSLGDRGSSYEQYV. The CDR3 nucleotides are TGCGCCAGCAGCTTGGGGGACAGGGGTAGCTCCTACGAGCAGTACGTC.

V and J are TRBV15 and TRBJ2-5; 8 positions agree with TRBD2. Per germline, CDR1 LNHNV and CDR2 YYDKDF (reference sequence). Losses at the gene ends were 0 bases for V and 5 bases for J; bases not matched to a gene: 5. This CDR3 comprises 15 residues. The CDR3 protein is CATSRESGRWETQYF. The CDR3 DNA reads as TGTGCCACCAGCAGAGAGAGCGGGAGATGGGAGACCCAGTACTTC.

The chain links TRBV5-4 to TRBJ1-1; tentatively, D is TRBD1 (6 bases). V was trimmed by 1 base and J by 4 bases, leaving 14 bases between them. The germline CDR1 and CDR2 sequences are SGHNT and YYREEE (reference sequence). The CDR3 covers 15 residues. CDR3 sequence: CASSLRLGDTTEAFF. The CDR3 DNA reads as TGTGCCAGCAGCTTGCGATTGGGGGACACCACTGAAGCTTTCTTT.